The present T cell receptor (beta chain) was sequenced within a study of cytomegalovirus exposure and HLA in healthy donors. General study points: Three CMV-associated chains were confirmed in vitro to be specific for CMV antigens.

TCRdb keeps only in-frame clones here, not all; method: immunoSEQ multiplex PCR. The data contain some 69,000 clones, more than 95% of them seen just once; the ten biggest clones take up 2% to 2.5%. The CDR3 consists of 12 residues. The germline V gene encodes CDR1 LNHNV and CDR2 YYDKDF (reference sequence). The germline V and J ends were trimmed by 8 bases and 5 bases, with 9 bases remaining between them. This clone was seen a single time. Its antigen remains unidentified. The chain links TRBV15 to TRBJ2-2, with D maybe TRBD1 (6 bases). The sequence was collected from a man younger than 30 in good health and CMV-seronegative. Sequenced material: PBMCs. This CDR3 reads CATDGQTGELFF. The DNA for the CDR3 is TGTGCCACCGATGGACAGACCGGGGAGCTGTTTTTT.